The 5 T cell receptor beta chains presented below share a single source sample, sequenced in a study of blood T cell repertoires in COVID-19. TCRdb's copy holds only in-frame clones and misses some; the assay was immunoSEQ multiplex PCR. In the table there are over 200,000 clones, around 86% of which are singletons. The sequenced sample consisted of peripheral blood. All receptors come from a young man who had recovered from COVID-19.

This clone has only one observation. CDR3: CASSQDVRGLGADTQYF. CDR3 nucleotide sequence: TGCGCCAGCAGCCAAGATGTGAGGGGGCTGGGAGCAGATACGCAGTATTTT. The V gene is TRBV4-3, the J gene TRBJ2-3; 7 nucleotides line up with TRBD1. After removal of 0 bases from V and 4 bases from J, the junction contained 10 bases not matched to a gene. The CDR3 contains 17 residues. The germline V gene encodes CDR1 LGHNA and CDR2 YSLEER.

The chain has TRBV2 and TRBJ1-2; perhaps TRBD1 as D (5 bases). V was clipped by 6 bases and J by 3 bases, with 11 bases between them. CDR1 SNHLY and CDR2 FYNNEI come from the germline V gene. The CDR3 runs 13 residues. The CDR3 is CASSSTDYYGYTF. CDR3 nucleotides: TGTGCCAGCAGCTCGACAGACTACTATGGCTACACCTTC.

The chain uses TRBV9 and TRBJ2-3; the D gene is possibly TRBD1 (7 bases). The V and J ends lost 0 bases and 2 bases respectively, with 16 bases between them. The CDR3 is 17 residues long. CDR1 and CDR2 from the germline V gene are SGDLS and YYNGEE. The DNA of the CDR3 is TGTGCCAGCAGCGTAGTTAGCGGAGGGGGCCACACAGATACGCAGTATTTT. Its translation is CASSVVSGGGHTDTQYF. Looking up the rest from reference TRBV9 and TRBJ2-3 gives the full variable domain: DSGVTQTPKHLITATGQRVTLRCSPRSGDLSVYWYQQSLDQGLQFLIQYYNGEERAKGNILERFSAQQFPDLHSELNLSSLELGDSALYFCASSVVSGGGHTDTQYFGPGTRLTVL.

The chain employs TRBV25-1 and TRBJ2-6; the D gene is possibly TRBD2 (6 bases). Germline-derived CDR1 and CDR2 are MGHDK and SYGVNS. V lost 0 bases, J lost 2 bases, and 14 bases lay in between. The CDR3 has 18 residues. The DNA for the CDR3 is TGTGCCAGCAGTGAATATTTCGGGGGAGGTCCTGGGGCCAACGTCCTGACTTTC. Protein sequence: CASSEYFGGGPGANVLTF.

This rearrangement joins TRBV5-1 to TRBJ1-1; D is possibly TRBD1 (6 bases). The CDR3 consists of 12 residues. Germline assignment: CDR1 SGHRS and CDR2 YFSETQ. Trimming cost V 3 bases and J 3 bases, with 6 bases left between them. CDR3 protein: CASSYRDTEAFF. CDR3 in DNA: TGCGCCAGCAGCTACAGGGACACTGAAGCTTTCTTT. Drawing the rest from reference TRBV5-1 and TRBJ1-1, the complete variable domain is KAGVTQTPRYLIKTRGQQVTLSCSPISGHRSVSWYQQTPGQGLQFLFEYFSETQRNKGNFPGRFSGRQFSNSRSEMNVSTLELGDSALYLCASSYRDTEAFFGQGTRLTVV.